The source of this TCR beta chain is a study of shared clonotypes between healthy human individuals. Study-wide context: CD4 naive and CD4 memory each took three plates per donor, while CD8 naive took two and CD8 memory one.

The CDR3 extends over 16 amino acids. J lost 0 bases, V lost 2 bases, and 3 bases had no gene match. The germline V gene encodes CDR1 SGHTA and CDR2 FQGNSA. Per the original data handling: Filtering differed for immunoSEQ, which gave only junction sequences without quality scores. Some clones are missing from TCRdb's copy, which holds only in-frame ones; the method was immunoSEQ multiplex PCR. V and J calls and clone size are copied from that table; D and trimming were computed from the DNA. Of some 1.1 million clones in the sample, roughly 80% were seen once. The sequence was collected from a man aged 18 to 35 in good health. Some clones in this sample may be carry-over from other donors' samples. The sample consisted of memory CD4+ T cells from PBMCs. Stated subset: CD45RA-negative fraction. The chain employs TRBV7-2 and TRBJ2-7; 11 bases fit TRBD2. The CDR3 protein is CASSLRLAGTSYEQYF. CDR3 bases: TGTGCCAGCAGCTTAAGACTAGCGGGGACCTCCTACGAGCAGTACTTC.